The TCR beta chain under discussion was sequenced for a study of T cell responses to AZD1222 COVID-19 vaccine. The overall study: Pooled together were second doses at about 4 or about 12 weeks.

This CDR3 is built from 17 residues. V shed 1 base and J shed 4 bases, with 19 bases lying between them. CDR1 and CDR2 (germline): SNHLY, FYNNEI. Repertoires were generated with immunoSEQ multiplex PCR, while TCRdb's copy carries only in-frame clones and drops some. The table lists over 55,000 clones, around 84% of them singletons. This sequence joins TRBV2 and TRBJ1-1; maybe TRBD1 (5 bases). The material sequenced was peripheral blood, taken on day 0 of AZD1222 vaccination. This sequence originates from an adult in good health. CDR3 sequence: CASSEGLRGRAGTEAFF. The CDR3 DNA reads TGTGCCAGCAGTGAAGGTCTGCGGGGCCGTGCCGGCACTGAAGCTTTCTTT.